Each of the 19 T cell receptor beta chains below was sequenced from the same sample in a study of blood T cell repertoires in COVID-19. Sequencing was performed with immunoSEQ multiplex PCR; in TCRdb, only in-frame clones are kept and a portion is missing. The sample lists approximately 76,000 clones, approximately 86% occurring once. Sequenced input: peripheral blood. Source of these receptors: a woman aged 60-70 years with acute or convalescent COVID-19.

The J gene is TRBJ1-1, the V gene TRBV15, with D tentatively TRBD1 (5 bases). V was shortened by 0 bases and J by 6 bases, with 8 bases between the two germline ends. This CDR3 has 13 amino acids. Germline CDR1 is LNHNV and CDR2 is YYDKDF (reference sequence). In nucleotides, the CDR3 is TGTGCCACCAGCAGAGAGCACAGGTCTGAAGCTTTCTTT. As protein: CATSREHRSEAFF.

This clone was detected a few times. This CDR3 is also generated by other DNA sequences in the sample. The chain is built from TRBV5-1 and TRBJ1-2, with 7 bases matching TRBD1. The CDR3 consists of 14 residues. With V trimmed by 0 bases and J by 6 bases, 5 bases remained unmatched. Germline-derived CDR1 and CDR2 are SGHRS and YFSETQ. The CDR3 sequence is CASSLAGQGDGYTF. The CDR3 DNA follows: TGCGCCAGCAGCTTGGCCGGGCAGGGGGATGGCTACACCTTC.

The genes are TRBV27 and TRBJ2-7; 9 bases align to TRBD2. The CDR3 has 14 residues. From germline, CDR1 is MNHEY and CDR2 SMNVEV (reference sequence). Germline trimming cut 3 bases from V and 7 bases from J; bases unmatched to any gene: 7. As DNA, the CDR3 is TGTGCCAGCAGTTTGTTTGCGGGGGGGCTGGAGCAGTACTTC. Translated, it gives CASSLFAGGLEQYF.

This sequence joins TRBV5-1 and TRBJ1-2; D uncertain. This CDR3 is built from 14 residues. Trimming left V 0 bases short and J 8 bases short, with 14 bases between. The germline V gene has CDR1 SGHRS and CDR2 YFSETQ. CDR3 DNA sequence: TGCGCCAGCAGCTTGGCCGACGCTAGAGGAGGCTACACCTTC. Residues: CASSLADARGGYTF.

The chain employs TRBV14 and TRBJ1-2; TRBD1 aligns across 10 bases. The trim removed 3 bases at V and 4 bases at J, leaving 5 bases unmatched. The CDR3 runs 15 residues. Germline CDR1 is SGHDN and CDR2 is FVKESK. The CDR3 DNA sequence: TGTGCCAGCAGCCATCCGGGACAGGGGTCCTATGGCTACACCTTC. Translation gives CASSHPGQGSYGYTF.

The CDR3 DNA sequence: TGTGCCAGCAGCTCCGATTTGGGGGGTGGCTACACCTTC. Protein product: CASSSDLGGGYTF. The rearrangement joins TRBV7-2 to TRBJ1-2; TRBD1 is a possible D gene (5 bases). CDR3 length: 13 amino acids. Trimming stripped 4 bases from V and 7 bases from J, with 13 bases between. Germline assignment: CDR1 SGHTA and CDR2 FQGNSA.

The V gene is TRBV27, the J gene TRBJ2-7; 7 positions agree with TRBD1. From germline, CDR1 is MNHEY and CDR2 SMNVEV (reference sequence). The CDR3 has 13 amino acids. With 4 bases clipped from V and 9 bases from J, the junction kept 9 bases outside the gene matches. This CDR3 reads CASSSTAGTAQYF. The CDR3 DNA reads as TGTGCCAGCAGTTCAACCGCCGGGACAGCGCAGTACTTC.

The rearrangement links TRBV13 to TRBJ1-2, with 9 bases that match TRBD1. The CDR3 runs 16 residues. Germline values: CDR1 PRHDT, CDR2 FYEKMQ (reference sequence). The V segment lost 5 bases and the J segment 4 bases; nucleotides outside the gene matches: 11. In DNA form, the CDR3 reads TGTGCCAGCAGCATCAATGGGGGACAGGGTCGCTATGGCTACACCTTC. Translating gives CASSINGGQGRYGYTF.

The rearrangement uses TRBV5-1 and TRBJ1-2; maybe TRBD1 (6 bases). Germline V lookup: CDR1 SGHRS, CDR2 YFSETQ. The CDR3 consists of 15 residues. With 3 bases removed from V and 2 bases from J, the gap between germline ends came to 14 bases. The chain's CDR3 is CASSSLTGANYGYTF. Here the CDR3 DNA reads TGCGCCAGCAGCTCCCTGACAGGAGCCAACTATGGCTACACCTTC.

J is TRBJ2-4 and V is TRBV7-3; TRBD2 matches 12 bases. Germline CDR1 reads SGHTA; CDR2 reads FQGTGA. CDR3 length: 19 residues. V lost 4 bases to trimming and J lost 0 bases; unmatched junction nucleotides: 10. The CDR3 bases are TGTGCCAGCAGCTCCCGACTAGCGGGAGATATGCTAGCCAAAAACATTCAGTACTTC. Translating gives CASSSRLAGDMLAKNIQYF.

This chain connects TRBV3-1 (or the pseudogene TRBV3-2) to TRBJ2-1; 10 bases line up with TRBD2. The V segment lost 4 bases and the J segment 7 bases; nucleotides outside the gene matches: 13. CDR3 size: 17 residues. Germline CDR1 LGHDT, CDR2 YNNKEL (reference sequence). The CDR3 bases are TGTGCCAGCAGCCGGCGTGGAGCGGGAGGGCCGGGGAATGAGCAGTTCTTC. Its translation is CASSRRGAGGPGNEQFF.

The chain links TRBV29-1 to TRBJ2-3; D is unclear. This CDR3 is built from 15 residues. Per germline, CDR1 SQVTM and CDR2 ANQGSEA. V was cut by 4 bases and J by 0 bases, with 14 bases left in between. The CDR3 is CSVVNAETSTDTQYF. CDR3 coding DNA: TGCAGCGTTGTTAACGCGGAGACTAGCACAGATACGCAGTATTTT.

The CDR3 region is CASSLSTGGGTDTQYF. The CDR3 DNA sequence: TGTGCCAGCAGCTTGTCGACAGGGGGGGGCACAGATACGCAGTATTTT. The chain is built from TRBV5-8 and TRBJ2-3, with 9 bases fitting TRBD1. Trimming at V came to 1 base and at J to 1 base, leaving 4 bases not matched to a gene. This CDR3 contains 16 residues. Germline V gene data show CDR1 as SGHTS and CDR2 as YDEGEE.

This chain joins TRBV27 and TRBJ2-3; 11 bases map to TRBD2. Germline trimming cut 3 bases from V and 6 bases from J; bases unmatched to any gene: 5. CDR1 MNHEY and CDR2 SMNVEV come from the germline V gene (reference sequence). The CDR3 totals 15 residues. As DNA, the CDR3 is TGTGCCAGCAGTTTCCTAGCGGGAGGTTGGGATACGCAGTATTTT. Translation: CASSFLAGGWDTQYF.

V and J are TRBV28 and TRBJ1-4; a possible D gene is TRBD1 (6 bases). The CDR3 totals 11 residues. Germline CDR1 is MDHEN and CDR2 is SYDVKM. Trimming pared 9 bases from V and 10 bases from J, leaving 12 bases between. The CDR3 bases are TGTGCCAGTACAGGGTCAGGAAAACTGTTTTTT. Translating it yields CASTGSGKLFF.

This clone has only one observation. The identical CDR3 is also encoded by other nucleotide sequences in the sample. The rearrangement joins TRBV6-2 or TRBV6-3 to TRBJ2-3; 8 bases are shared with TRBD2. CDR1 MNHEY and CDR2 SVGEGT come from the germline V gene. J was trimmed by 0 bases and V by 0 bases; bases with no gene match: 2. The CDR3 is 16 residues long. CDR3 coding DNA: TGTGCCAGCAGTTACTCGTCTAGCGGGAGCACAGATACGCAGTATTTT. It codes for CASSYSSSGSTDTQYF.

As DNA, the CDR3 is TGTGCCAGCAGCCCGAGGCCGGCCGGAGGAAAACTGTTTTTT. Translation: CASSPRPAGGKLFF. The chain employs TRBV11-2 and TRBJ1-4; no clear D. Germline V gives CDR1 SGHAT, CDR2 FQNNGV. This CDR3 has 14 amino acids. The ends were cut back, 5 bases at V and 10 bases at J, with 17 bases in the middle.

This clone has a handful of counts. The chain is built from TRBV6-5 and TRBJ1-3, with 11 positions matching TRBD1. V lost 6 bases to trimming and J lost 8 bases; unmatched junction nucleotides: 9. The CDR3 totals 15 residues. CDR1 is MNHEY and CDR2 is SVGAGI in the germline V gene. Written as DNA, the CDR3 is TGTGCCAGCAGCCCCGGACAGGGGGCGGGATACACCATATATTTT. This gives the protein CASSPGQGAGYTIYF.

The gene calls are TRBV6-5 and TRBJ2-5; 9 bases are shared with TRBD1. Germline assignment: CDR1 MNHEY and CDR2 SVGAGI. This CDR3 is built from 13 residues. After removal of 6 bases from V and 5 bases from J, the junction contained 4 bases not matched to a gene. Written as DNA, the CDR3 is TGTGCCAGCAGAAGGACAGGGGTTGAGACCCAGTACTTC. Its translation: CASRRTGVETQYF.